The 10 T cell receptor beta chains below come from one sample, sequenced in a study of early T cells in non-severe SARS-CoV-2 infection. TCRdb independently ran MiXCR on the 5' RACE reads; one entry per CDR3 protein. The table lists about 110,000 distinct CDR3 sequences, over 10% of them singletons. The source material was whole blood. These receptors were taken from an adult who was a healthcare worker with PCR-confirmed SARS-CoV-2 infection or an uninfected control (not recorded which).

The CDR3 here is CASSLEGIGNQPQHF. In nucleotides, the CDR3 is TGCGCCAGCAGCTTGGAGGGCATTGGCAATCAGCCCCAGCATTTT. V is TRBV5-1 and J is TRBJ1-5; D is unclear. The germline V and J ends were trimmed by 0 bases and 2 bases, with 9 bases remaining between them. The CDR3 covers 15 residues. Germline V lookup: CDR1 SGHRS, CDR2 YFSETQ.

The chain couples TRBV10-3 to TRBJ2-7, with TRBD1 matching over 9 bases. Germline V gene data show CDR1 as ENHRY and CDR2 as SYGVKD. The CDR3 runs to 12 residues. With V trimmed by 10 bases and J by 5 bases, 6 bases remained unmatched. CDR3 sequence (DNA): TGTGCCAGCAAGGGACAGGGAAACGAGCAGTACTTC. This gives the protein CASKGQGNEQYF.

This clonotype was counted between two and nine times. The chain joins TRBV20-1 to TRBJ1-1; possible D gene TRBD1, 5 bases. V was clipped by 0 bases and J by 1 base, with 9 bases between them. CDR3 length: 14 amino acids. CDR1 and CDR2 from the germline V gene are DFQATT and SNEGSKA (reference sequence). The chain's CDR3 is CSARDQGTNTEAFF. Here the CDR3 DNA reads TGCAGTGCTAGAGATCAGGGAACGAACACTGAAGCTTTCTTT.

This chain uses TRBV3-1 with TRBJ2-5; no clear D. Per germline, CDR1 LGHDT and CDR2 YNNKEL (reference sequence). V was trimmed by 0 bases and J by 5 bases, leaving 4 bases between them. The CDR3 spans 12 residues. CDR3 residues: CASSQDTETQYF. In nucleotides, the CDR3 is TGTGCCAGCAGCCAAGATACGGAGACCCAGTACTTC.

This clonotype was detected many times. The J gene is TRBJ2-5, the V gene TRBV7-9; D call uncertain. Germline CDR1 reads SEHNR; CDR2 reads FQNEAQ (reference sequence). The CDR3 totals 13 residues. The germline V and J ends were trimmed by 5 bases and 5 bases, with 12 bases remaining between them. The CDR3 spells CASSPLFPETQYF. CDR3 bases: TGTGCCAGCAGCCCCCTCTTTCCGGAGACCCAGTACTTC.

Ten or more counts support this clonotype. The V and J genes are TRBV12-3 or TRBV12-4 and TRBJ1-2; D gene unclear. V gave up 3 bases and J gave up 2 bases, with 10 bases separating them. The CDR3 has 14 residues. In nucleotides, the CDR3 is TGTGCCAGCAGTTTTGGCATCGGAAACTATGGCTACACCTTC. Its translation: CASSFGIGNYGYTF.

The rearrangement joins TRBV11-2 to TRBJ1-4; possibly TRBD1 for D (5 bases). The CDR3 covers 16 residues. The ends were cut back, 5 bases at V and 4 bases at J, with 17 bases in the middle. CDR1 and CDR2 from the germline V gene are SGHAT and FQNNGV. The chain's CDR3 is CASSPPARGINEKLFF. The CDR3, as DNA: TGTGCCAGCAGCCCGCCAGCACGGGGGATTAATGAAAAACTGTTTTTT.

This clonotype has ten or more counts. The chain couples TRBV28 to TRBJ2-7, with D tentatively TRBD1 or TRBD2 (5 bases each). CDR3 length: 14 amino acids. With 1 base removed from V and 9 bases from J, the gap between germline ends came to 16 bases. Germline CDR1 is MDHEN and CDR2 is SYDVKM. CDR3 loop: CASSLLGPTARQYF. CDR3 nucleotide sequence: TGTGCCAGCAGTTTATTGGGACCTACCGCGCGGCAGTACTTC.

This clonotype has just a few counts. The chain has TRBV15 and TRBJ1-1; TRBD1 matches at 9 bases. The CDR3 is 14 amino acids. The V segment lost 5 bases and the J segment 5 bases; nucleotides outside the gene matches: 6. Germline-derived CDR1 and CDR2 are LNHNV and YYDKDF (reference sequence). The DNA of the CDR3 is TGTGCCACCAGCCCCCGGGACAGGGAGACTGAAGCTTTCTTT. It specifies CATSPRDRETEAFF.

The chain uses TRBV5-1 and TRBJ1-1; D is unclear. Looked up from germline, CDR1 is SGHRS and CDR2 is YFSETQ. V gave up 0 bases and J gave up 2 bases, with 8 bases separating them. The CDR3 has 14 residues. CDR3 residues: CASSLGTINTEAFF. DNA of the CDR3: TGCGCCAGCAGCTTGGGGACGATCAACACTGAAGCTTTCTTT.